This entry describes one T cell receptor (beta chain). The antigen is undetermined. Investigators separated out CD4+ T cells once 10 days of culture had passed. This sample stems from a study of vaccination effects on CD4 cells after COVID-19. The CDR3 extends over 17 amino acids. The germline CDR1 and CDR2 sequences are SGHTA and FQGNSA. Between the trimmed V and J ends, which lost 1 base and 3 bases, there was a span of 15 bases. TCRdb's copy holds only in-frame clones and misses some; the assay was immunoSEQ multiplex PCR. Of roughly 50,000 clones in the sample, approximately 65% are singletons; the top ten hold about 5%.

The sequences come from CD4+ T cells from PBMCs cultured without peptide, collected before COVID-19 vaccination. The rearrangement links TRBV7-2 to TRBJ2-2; weak D call: TRBD2 (5 bases). The TCR was taken from a human donor who received a COVID-19 vaccine. The CDR3 loop reads CASSLGIRGRDTGELFF. In DNA form, the CDR3 reads TGTGCCAGCAGCTTAGGTATCCGGGGAAGGGACACCGGGGAGCTGTTTTTT.